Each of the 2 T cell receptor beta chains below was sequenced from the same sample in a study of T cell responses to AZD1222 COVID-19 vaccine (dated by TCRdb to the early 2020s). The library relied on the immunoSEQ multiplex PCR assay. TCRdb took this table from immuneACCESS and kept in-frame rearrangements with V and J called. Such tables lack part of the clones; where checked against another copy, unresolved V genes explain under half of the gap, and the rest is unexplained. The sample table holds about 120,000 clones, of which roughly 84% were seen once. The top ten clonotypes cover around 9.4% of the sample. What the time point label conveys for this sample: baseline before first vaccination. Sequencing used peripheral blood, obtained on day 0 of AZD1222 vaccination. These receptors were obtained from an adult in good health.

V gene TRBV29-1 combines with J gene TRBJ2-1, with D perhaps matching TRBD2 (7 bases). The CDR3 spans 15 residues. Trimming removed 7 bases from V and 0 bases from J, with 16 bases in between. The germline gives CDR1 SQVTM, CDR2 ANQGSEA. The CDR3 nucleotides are TGCAGCGCCCTGGGGGGGGCGAGCTCCTACAATGAGCAGTTCTTC. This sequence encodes CSALGGASSYNEQFF.

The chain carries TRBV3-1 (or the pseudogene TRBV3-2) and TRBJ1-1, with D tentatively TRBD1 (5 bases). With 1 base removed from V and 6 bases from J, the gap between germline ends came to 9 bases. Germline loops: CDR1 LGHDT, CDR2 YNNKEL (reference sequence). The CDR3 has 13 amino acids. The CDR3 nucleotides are TGTGCCAGCAGCCAAGGGGGCTTCTCTGAAGCTTTCTTT. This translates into CASSQGGFSEAFF.